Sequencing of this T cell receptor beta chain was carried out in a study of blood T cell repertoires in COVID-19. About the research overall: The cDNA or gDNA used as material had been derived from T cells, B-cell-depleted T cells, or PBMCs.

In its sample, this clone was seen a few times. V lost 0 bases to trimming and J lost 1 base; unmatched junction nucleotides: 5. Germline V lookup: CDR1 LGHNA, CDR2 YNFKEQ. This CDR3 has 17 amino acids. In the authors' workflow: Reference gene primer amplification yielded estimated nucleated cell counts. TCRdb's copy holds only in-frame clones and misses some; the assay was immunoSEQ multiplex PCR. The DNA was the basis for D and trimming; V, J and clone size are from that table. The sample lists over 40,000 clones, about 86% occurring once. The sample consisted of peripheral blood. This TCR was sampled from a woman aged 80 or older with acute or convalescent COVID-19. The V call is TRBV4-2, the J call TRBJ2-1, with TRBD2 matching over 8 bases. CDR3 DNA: TGTGCCAGCAGCCAAGACGAGGGCGGGGGGTCCTACAATGAGCAGTTCTTC. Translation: CASSQDEGGGSYNEQFF.